The 4 T cell receptor beta chains below were found in one sample sequenced in a study of blood T cell repertoires in COVID-19. Sequencing used immunoSEQ multiplex PCR; TCRdb keeps in-frame clones, though not all of them. The table has 300,000 to 400,000 clones, more than 75% seen once; the top ten hold more than 3%. The sample taken for sequencing was peripheral blood. The receptor source for this set is a woman under 30 who had recovered from COVID-19.

This chain uses TRBV2 with TRBJ1-1; no reliable D call. Trimming cost V 2 bases and J 4 bases, with 8 bases left between them. The CDR3 contains 13 residues. Per germline, CDR1 SNHLY and CDR2 FYNNEI. CDR3 sequence: CASSEREGTEAFF. The CDR3 DNA reads TGTGCCAGCAGTGAAAGGGAGGGCACTGAAGCTTTCTTT.

This chain connects TRBV7-8 to TRBJ2-7; TRBD2 aligns across 8 bases. V shed 5 bases, J shed 3 bases, and the junction held 15 bases outside the gene matches. This CDR3 spans 17 amino acids. Germline assignment: CDR1 SGHVS and CDR2 FQNEAQ. The CDR3: CASSPRGRPGGDYEQYV. The DNA of the CDR3 is TGTGCCAGCAGCCCACGAGGAAGGCCGGGAGGGGACTACGAGCAGTACGTC.

This clone was seen just once. The J gene is TRBJ2-7, the V gene TRBV28, with 8 bases that match TRBD2. From germline, CDR1 is MDHEN and CDR2 SYDVKM. The CDR3 totals 15 residues. V lost 6 bases and J lost 6; bases outside the gene matches: 13. The CDR3 DNA reads as TGTGCCAGCAGCCCTGCGGGAGCGGGGGATTCCGAGCAGTACGTC. It yields the protein CASSPAGAGDSEQYV.

The gene calls are TRBV24-1 and TRBJ2-1; TRBD2 matches at 9 bases. Germline CDR1 reads KGHDR; CDR2 reads SFDVKD. Unmatched junction bases numbered 13, after V lost 4 bases and J lost 7 bases. The CDR3 covers 17 residues. CDR3: CATSDNTGAGGRNEQFF. In DNA, the CDR3 is TGTGCCACCAGTGACAACACCGGGGCGGGAGGGAGAAATGAGCAGTTCTTC.